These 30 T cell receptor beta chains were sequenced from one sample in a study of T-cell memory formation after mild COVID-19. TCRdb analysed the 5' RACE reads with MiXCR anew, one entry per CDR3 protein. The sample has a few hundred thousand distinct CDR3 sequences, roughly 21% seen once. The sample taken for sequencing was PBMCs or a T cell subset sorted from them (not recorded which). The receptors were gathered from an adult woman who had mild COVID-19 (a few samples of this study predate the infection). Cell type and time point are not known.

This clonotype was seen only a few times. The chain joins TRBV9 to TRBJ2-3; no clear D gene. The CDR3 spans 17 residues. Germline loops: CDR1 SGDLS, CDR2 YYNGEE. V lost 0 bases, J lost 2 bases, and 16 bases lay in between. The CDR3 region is CASSVDVLGVNTDTQYF. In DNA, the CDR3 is TGTGCCAGCAGCGTAGACGTGCTAGGTGTCAACACAGATACGCAGTATTTT. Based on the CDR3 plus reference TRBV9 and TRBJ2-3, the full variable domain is DSGVTQTPKHLITATGQRVTLRCSPRSGDLSVYWYQQSLDQGLQFLIQYYNGEERAKGNILERFSAQQFPDLHSELNLSSLELGDSALYFCASSVDVLGVNTDTQYFGPGTRLTVL.

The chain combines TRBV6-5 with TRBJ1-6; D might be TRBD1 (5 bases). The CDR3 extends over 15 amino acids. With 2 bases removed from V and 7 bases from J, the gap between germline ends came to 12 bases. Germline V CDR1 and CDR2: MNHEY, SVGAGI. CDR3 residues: CASSYGQGGNSPLHF. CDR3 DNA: TGTGCCAGCAGTTACGGGCAGGGCGGAAATTCACCCCTCCACTTT.

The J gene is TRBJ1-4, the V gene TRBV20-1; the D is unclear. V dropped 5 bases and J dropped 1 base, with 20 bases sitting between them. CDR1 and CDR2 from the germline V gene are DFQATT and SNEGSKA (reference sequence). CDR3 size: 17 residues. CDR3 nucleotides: TGCAGTGCTTCCGGCGGGGAACCGGATCGAACTAATGAAAAACTGTTTTTT. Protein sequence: CSASGGEPDRTNEKLFF.

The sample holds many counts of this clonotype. CDR3 in DNA: TGTGCCAGCAGTTCTAGCGGGGGGGCGTACAATGAGCAGTTCTTC. Protein: CASSSSGGAYNEQFF. V usage is TRBV12-3 or TRBV12-4 and J usage is TRBJ2-1; the match to TRBD2 covers 12 bases. The CDR3 spans 15 residues. The ends lost 4 bases at V and 4 bases at J; junction bases unmatched: 2.

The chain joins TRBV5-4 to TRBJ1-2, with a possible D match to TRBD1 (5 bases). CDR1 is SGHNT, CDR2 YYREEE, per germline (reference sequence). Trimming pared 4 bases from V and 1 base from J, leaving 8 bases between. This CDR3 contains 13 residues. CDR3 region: CASSPGYNYGYTF. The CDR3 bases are TGTGCCAGCAGCCCAGGGTATAACTATGGCTACACCTTC.

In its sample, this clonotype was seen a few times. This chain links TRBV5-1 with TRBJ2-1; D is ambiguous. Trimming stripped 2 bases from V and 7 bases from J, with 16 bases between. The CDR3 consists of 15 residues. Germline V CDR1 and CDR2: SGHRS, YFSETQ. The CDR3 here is CASSLTVMSGNEQFF. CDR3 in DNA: TGCGCCAGCAGCTTAACAGTTATGTCTGGGAATGAGCAGTTCTTC.

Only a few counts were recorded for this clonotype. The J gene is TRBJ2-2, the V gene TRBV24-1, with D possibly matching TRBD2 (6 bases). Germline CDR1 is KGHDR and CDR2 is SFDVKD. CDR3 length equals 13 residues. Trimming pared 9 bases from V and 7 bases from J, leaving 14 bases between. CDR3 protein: CATWRGFDGELFF. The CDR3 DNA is TGTGCCACCTGGAGGGGCTTTGACGGGGAGCTGTTTTTT.

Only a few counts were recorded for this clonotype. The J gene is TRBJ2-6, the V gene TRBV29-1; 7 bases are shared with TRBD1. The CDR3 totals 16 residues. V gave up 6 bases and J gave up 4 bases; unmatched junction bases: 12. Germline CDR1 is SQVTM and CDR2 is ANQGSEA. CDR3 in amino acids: CSVPGQWSEGANVLTF. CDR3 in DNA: TGCAGCGTCCCGGGACAGTGGTCGGAAGGGGCCAACGTCCTGACTTTC.

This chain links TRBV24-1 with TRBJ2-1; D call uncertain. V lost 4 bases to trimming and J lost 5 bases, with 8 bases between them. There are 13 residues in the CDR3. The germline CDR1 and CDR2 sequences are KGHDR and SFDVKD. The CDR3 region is CATSERFDNEQFF. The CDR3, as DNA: TGTGCCACCAGTGAAAGGTTCGACAATGAGCAGTTCTTC.

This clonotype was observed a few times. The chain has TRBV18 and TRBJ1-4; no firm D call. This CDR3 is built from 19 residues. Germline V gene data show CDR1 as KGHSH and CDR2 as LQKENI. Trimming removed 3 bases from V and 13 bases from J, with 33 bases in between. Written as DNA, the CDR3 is TGTGCCAGCTCACCGAGAGTTCGGGGAGGTGCTCCTTTGGGAACCGGACTGTTTTTT. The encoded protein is CASSPRVRGGAPLGTGLFF.

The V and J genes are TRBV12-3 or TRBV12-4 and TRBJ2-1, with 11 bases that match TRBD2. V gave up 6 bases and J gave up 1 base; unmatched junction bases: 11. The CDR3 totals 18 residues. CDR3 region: CASRPGLAAGGSYNEQFF. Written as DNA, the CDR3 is TGTGCCAGCAGGCCGGGACTAGCGGCAGGAGGTTCCTACAATGAGCAGTTCTTC.

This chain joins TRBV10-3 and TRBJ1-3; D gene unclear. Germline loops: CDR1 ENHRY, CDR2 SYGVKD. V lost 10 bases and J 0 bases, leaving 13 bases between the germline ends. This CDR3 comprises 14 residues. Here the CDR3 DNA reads TGTGCCACCAGACACCTTTTCTCTGGAAACACCATATATTTT. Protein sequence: CATRHLFSGNTIYF.

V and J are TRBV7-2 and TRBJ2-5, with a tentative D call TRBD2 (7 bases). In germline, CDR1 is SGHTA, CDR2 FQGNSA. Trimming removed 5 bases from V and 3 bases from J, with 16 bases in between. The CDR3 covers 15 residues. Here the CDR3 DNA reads TGTGCCAGCAGCGCACGGGGGCTAGCGGAAGAGACCCAGTACTTC. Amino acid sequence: CASSARGLAEETQYF.

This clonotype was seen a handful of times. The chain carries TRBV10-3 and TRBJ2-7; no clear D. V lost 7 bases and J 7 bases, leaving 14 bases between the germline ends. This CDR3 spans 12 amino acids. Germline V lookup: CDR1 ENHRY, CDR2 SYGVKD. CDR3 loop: CAITHTSGEQYF. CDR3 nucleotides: TGTGCCATCACACACACCTCGGGTGAGCAGTACTTC.

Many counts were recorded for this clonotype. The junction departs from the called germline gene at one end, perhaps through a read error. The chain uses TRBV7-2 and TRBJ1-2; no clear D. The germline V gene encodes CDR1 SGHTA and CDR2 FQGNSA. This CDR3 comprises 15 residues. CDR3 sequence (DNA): TGTGCCAGCAGCGTAGCCCCGGGTCCTAACTATGGCTACACCTTC. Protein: CASSVAPGPNYGYTF.

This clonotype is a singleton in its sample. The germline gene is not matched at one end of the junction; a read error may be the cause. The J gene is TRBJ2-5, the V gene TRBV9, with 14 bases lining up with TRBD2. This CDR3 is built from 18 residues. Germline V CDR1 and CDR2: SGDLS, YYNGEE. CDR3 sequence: CASSPGLAGGLNQETQYF. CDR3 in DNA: TGTGCCAGCAGCCCAGGACTAGCGGGGGGATTAAACCAGGAGACCCAGTACTTC.

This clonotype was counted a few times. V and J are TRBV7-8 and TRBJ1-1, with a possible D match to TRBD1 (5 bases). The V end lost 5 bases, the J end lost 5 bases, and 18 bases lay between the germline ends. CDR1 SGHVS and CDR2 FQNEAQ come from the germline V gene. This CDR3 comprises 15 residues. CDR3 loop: CASSTHPRGKTEAFF. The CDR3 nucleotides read TGTGCCAGCAGCACCCACCCCCGGGGGAAAACTGAAGCTTTCTTT.

This CDR3 reads CASNLREVRAEAFF. The CDR3 region has the DNA TGTGCCAGCAATTTGCGGGAGGTGAGGGCTGAAGCTTTCTTT. The chain employs TRBV6-1 and TRBJ1-1; D not resolved. The CDR3 runs 14 residues. Trimming took off 7 bases at V and 6 bases at J, with 18 bases between the two ends. Germline CDR1 MNHNS, CDR2 SASEGT.

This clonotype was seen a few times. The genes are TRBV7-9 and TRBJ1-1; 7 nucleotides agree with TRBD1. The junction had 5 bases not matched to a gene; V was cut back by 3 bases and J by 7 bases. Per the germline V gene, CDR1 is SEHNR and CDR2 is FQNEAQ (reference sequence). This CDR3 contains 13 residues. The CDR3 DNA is TGTGCCAGCAGCTTTGGACAGGTTCGTGAAGCTTTCTTT. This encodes CASSFGQVREAFF.

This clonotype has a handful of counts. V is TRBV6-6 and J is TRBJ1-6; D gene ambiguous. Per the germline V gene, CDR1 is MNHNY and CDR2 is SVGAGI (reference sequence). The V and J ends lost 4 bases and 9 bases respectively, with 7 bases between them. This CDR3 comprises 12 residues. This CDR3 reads CASSSALSPLHF. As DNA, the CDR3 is TGTGCCAGCAGTTCCGCCCTTTCACCCCTCCACTTT.

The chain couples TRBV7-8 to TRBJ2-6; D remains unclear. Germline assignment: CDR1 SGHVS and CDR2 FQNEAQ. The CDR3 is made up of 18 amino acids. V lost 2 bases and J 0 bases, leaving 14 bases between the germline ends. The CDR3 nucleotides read TGTGCCAGCAGCTTATTTCTTTCTGAAGCCTCTGGGGCCAACGTCCTGACTTTC. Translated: CASSLFLSEASGANVLTF.

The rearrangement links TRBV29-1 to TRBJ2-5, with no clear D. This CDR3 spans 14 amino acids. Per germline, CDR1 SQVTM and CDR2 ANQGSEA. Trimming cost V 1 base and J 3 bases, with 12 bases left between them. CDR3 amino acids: CSVEGIHGEETQYF. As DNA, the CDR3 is TGCAGCGTTGAAGGTATACATGGCGAAGAGACCCAGTACTTC.

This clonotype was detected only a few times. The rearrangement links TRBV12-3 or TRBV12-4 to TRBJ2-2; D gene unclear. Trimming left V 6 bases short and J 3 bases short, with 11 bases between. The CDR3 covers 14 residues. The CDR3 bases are TGTGCCAGCAGCTTCCAGGTTTACACCGGGGAGCTGTTTTTT. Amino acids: CASSFQVYTGELFF.

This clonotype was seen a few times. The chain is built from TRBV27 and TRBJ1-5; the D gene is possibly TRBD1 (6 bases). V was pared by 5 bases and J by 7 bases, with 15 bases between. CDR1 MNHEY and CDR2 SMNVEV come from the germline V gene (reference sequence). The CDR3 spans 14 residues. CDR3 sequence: CASSLTQGWQPQHF. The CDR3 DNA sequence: TGTGCCAGCAGTCTAACACAGGGTTGGCAGCCCCAGCATTTT.

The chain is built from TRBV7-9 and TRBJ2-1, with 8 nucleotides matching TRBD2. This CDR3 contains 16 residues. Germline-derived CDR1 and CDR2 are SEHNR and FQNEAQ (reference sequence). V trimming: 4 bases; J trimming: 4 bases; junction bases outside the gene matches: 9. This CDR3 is CASSSKGSGGYNEQFF. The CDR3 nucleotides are TGTGCCAGCAGCTCTAAGGGGAGCGGGGGTTACAATGAGCAGTTCTTC.

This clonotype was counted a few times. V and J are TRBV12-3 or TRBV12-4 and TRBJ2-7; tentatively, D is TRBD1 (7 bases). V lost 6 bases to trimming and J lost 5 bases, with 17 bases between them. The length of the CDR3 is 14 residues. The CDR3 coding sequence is TGTGCCAGCAGAGGTTCAGGGGGAGGAGACGAGCAGTACTTC. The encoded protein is CASRGSGGGDEQYF.

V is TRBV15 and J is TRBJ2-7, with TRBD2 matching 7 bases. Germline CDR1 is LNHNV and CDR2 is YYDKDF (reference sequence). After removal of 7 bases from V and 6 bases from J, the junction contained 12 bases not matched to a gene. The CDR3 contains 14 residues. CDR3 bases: TGTGCCACCATGGCGGGAGTTTCCCCTGGCGAGCAGTACTTC. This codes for CATMAGVSPGEQYF. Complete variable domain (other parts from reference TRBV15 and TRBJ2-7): DAMVIQNPRYQVTQFGKPVTLSCSQTLNHNVMYWYQQKSSQAPKLLFHYYDKDFNNEADTPDNFQSRRPNTSFCFLDIRSPGLGDTAMYLCATMAGVSPGEQYFGPGTRLTVT.

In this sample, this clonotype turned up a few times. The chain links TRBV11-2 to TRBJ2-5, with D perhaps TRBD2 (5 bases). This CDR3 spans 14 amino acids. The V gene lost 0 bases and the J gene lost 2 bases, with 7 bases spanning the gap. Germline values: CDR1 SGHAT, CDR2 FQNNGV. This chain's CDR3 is CASSLDGIQETQYF. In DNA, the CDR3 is TGTGCCAGCAGCTTAGACGGGATACAAGAGACCCAGTACTTC.

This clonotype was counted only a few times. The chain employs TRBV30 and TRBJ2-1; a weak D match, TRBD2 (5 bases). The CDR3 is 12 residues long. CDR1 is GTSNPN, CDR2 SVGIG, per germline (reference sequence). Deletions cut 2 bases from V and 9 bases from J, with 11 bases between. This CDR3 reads CAWSRTGGEQFF. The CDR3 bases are TGTGCCTGGAGTCGTACCGGAGGTGAGCAGTTCTTC.

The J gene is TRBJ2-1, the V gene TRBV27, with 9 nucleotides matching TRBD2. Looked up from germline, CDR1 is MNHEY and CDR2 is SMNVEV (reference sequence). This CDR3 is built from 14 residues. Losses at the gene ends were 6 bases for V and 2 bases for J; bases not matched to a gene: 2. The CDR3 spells CASRIAGAYNEQFF. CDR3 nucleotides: TGTGCCAGCAGGATAGCGGGAGCCTACAATGAGCAGTTCTTC.